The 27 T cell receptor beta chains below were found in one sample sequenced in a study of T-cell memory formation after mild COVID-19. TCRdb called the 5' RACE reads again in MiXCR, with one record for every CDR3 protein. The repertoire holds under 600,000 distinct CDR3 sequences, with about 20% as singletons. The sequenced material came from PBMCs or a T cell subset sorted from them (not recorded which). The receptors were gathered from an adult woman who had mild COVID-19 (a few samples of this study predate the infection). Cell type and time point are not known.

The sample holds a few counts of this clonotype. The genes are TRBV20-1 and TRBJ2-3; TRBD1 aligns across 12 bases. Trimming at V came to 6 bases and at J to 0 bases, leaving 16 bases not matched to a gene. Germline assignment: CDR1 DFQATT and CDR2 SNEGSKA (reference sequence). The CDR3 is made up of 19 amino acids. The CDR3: CSAERLWDRGPASTDTQYF. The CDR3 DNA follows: TGCAGTGCCGAGCGCCTCTGGGACAGGGGGCCTGCTAGCACAGATACGCAGTATTTT.

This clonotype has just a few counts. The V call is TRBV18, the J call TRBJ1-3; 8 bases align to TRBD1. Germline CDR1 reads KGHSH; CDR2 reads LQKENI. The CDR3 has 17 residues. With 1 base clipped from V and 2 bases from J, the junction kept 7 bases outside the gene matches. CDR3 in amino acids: CASSPRQGAHPGNTIYF. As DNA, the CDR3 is TGTGCCAGCTCACCACGTCAGGGGGCCCATCCTGGAAACACCATATATTTT.

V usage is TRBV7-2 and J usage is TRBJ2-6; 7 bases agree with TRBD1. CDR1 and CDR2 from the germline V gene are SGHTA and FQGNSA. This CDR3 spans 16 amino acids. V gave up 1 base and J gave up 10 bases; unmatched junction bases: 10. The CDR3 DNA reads TGTGCCAGCAGCTTAGACGGACAGGTCCGGCGGAACGTCCTGACTTTC. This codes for CASSLDGQVRRNVLTF.

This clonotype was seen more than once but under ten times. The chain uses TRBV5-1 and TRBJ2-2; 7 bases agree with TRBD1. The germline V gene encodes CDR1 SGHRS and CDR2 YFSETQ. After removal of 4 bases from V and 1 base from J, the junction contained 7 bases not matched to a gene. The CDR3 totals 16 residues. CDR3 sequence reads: CASSQSTGRNTGELFF. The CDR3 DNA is TGCGCCAGCAGCCAGTCGACAGGGAGGAACACCGGGGAGCTGTTTTTT.

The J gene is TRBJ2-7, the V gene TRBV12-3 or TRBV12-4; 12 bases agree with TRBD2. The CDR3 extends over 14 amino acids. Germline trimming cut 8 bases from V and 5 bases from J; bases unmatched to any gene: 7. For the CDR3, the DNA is TGTGCCAGCTCCTTGCGACTAGCGGGAGACGAGCAGTACTTC. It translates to CASSLRLAGDEQYF.

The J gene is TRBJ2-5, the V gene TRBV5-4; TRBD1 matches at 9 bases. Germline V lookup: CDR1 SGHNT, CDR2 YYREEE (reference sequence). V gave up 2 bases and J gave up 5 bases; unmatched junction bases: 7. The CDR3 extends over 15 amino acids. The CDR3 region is CASSLEGGTGETQYF. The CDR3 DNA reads TGTGCCAGCAGCTTAGAAGGTGGGACAGGGGAGACCCAGTACTTC.

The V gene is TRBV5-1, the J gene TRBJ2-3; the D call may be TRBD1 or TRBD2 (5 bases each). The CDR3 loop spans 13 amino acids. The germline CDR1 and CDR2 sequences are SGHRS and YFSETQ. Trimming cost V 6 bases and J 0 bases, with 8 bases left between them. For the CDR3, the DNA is TGCGCCAGCAATTGGGACAGCACAGATACGCAGTATTTT. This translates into CASNWDSTDTQYF. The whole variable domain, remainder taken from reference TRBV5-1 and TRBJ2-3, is KAGVTQTPRYLIKTRGQQVTLSCSPISGHRSVSWYQQTPGQGLQFLFEYFSETQRNKGNFPGRFSGRQFSNSRSEMNVSTLELGDSALYLCASNWDSTDTQYFGPGTRLTVL.

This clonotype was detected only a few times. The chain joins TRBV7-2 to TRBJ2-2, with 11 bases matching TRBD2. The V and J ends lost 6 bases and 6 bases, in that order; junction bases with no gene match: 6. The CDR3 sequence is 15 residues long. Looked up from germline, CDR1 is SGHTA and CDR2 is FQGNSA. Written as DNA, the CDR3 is TGTGCCAGCAGATATCTAGCGGGGGGCCCCGGGGAGCTGTTTTTT. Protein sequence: CASRYLAGGPGELFF. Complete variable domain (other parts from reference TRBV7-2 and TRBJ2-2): GAGVSQSPSNKVTEKGKDVELRCDPISGHTALYWYRQSLGQGLEFLIYFQGNSAPDKSGLPSDRFSAERTGGSVSTLTIQRTQQEDSAVYLCASRYLAGGPGELFFGEGSRLTVL.

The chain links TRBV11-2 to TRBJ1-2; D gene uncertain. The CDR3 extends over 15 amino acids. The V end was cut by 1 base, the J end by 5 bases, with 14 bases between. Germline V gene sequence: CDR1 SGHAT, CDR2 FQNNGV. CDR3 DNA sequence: TGTGCCAGCAGCTTAGTCCCCGCAGACCGATATGGCTACACCTTC. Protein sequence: CASSLVPADRYGYTF.

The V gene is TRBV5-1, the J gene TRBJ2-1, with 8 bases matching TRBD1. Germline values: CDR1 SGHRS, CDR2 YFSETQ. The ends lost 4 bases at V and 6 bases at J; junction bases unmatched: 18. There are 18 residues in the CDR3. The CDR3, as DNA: TGCGCCAGCAGCCACCGTCTGTCAGGACAGGGTACCTTCAATGAGCAGTTCTTC. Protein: CASSHRLSGQGTFNEQFF.

The CDR3 coding sequence is TGTGCCAGCAGCCACCCCCTAACGAAGCGGAACAATGAGCAGTTCTTC. It translates to CASSHPLTKRNNEQFF. The chain is built from TRBV3-1 and TRBJ2-1; maybe TRBD2 (5 bases). The CDR3 extends over 16 amino acids. V shed 3 bases and J shed 5 bases, with 17 bases lying between them. Germline-derived CDR1 and CDR2 are LGHDT and YNNKEL (reference sequence).

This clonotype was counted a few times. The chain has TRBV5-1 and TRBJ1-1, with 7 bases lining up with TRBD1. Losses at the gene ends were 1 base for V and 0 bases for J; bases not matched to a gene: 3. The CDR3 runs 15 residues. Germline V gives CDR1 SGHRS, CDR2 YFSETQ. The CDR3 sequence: CASSLMTGMNTEAFF. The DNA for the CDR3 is TGCGCCAGCAGCTTGATGACAGGGATGAACACTGAAGCTTTCTTT.

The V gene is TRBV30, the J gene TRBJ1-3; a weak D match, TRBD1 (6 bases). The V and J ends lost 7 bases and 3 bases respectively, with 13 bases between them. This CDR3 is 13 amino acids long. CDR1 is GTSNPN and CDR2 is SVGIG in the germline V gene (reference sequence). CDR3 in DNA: TGTGCCTCGCAAAGGGGGAATGGAAACACCATATATTTT. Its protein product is CASQRGNGNTIYF.

The CDR3 DNA sequence: TGCAGTGCTAGGGGGACTAGCGGGAGGCCGTTCTACAATGAGCAGTTCTTC. It translates to CSARGTSGRPFYNEQFF. The chain couples TRBV20-1 to TRBJ2-1; 15 bases line up with TRBD2. CDR1 and CDR2 (germline): DFQATT, SNEGSKA (reference sequence). With V trimmed by 3 bases and J by 3 bases, 6 bases remained unmatched. CDR3 length equals 17 residues.

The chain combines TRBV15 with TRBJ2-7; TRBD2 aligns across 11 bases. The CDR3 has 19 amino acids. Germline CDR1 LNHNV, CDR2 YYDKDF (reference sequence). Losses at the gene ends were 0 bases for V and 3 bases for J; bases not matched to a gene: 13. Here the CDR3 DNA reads TGTGCCACCAGCAGAGATTGGGGACTAGCGGCTGGATTTCACTACGAGCAGTACTTC. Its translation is CATSRDWGLAAGFHYEQYF. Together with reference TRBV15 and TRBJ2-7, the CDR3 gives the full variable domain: DAMVIQNPRYQVTQFGKPVTLSCSQTLNHNVMYWYQQKSSQAPKLLFHYYDKDFNNEADTPDNFQSRRPNTSFCFLDIRSPGLGDTAMYLCATSRDWGLAAGFHYEQYFGPGTRLTVT.

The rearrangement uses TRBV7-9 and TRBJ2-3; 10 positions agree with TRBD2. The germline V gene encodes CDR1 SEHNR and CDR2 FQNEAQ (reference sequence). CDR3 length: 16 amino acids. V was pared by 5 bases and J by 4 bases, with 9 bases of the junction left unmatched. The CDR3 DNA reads TGTGCCAGCAGCCAAAGCGGGGGGGCCCTTCCAGATACGCAGTATTTT. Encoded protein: CASSQSGGALPDTQYF. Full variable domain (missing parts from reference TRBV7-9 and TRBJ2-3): DTGVSQNPRHKITKRGQNVTFRCDPISEHNRLYWYRQTLGQGPEFLTYFQNEAQLEKSRLLSDRFSAERPKGSFSTLEIQRTEQGDSAMYLCASSQSGGALPDTQYFGPGTRLTVL.

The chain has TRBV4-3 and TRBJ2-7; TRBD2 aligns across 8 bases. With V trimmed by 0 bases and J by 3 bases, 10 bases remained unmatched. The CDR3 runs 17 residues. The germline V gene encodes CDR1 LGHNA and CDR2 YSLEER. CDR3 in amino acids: CASSQDNGASGYYEQYF. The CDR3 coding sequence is TGCGCCAGCAGCCAAGACAATGGGGCTAGCGGGTACTACGAGCAGTACTTC.

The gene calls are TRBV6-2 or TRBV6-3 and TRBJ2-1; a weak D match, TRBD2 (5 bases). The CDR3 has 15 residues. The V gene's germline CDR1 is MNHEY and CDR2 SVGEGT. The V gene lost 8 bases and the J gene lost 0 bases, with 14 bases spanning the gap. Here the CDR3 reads CASGRASSSYNEQFF. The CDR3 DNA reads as TGTGCCAGCGGGCGGGCTAGTAGCTCCTACAATGAGCAGTTCTTC.

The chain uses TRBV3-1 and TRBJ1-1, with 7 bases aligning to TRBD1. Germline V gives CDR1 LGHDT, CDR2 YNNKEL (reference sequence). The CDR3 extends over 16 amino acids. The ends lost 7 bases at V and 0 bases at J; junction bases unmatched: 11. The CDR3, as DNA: TGTGCCAGCACACCGGGACAGAAAAACTTGAACACTGAAGCTTTCTTT. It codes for CASTPGQKNLNTEAFF.

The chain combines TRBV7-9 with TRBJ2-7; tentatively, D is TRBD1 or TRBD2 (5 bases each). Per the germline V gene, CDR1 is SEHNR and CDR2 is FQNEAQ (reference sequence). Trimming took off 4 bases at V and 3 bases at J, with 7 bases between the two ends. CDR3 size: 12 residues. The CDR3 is CASSSGHYEQYF. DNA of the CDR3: TGTGCCAGCAGCTCGGGGCACTACGAGCAGTACTTC.

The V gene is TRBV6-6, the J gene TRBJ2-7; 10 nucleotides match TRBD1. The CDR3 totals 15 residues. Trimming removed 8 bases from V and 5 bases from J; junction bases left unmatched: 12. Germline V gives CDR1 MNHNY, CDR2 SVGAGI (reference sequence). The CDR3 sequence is CASGRQGAMIDEQYF. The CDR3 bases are TGTGCCAGCGGCAGACAGGGGGCAATGATTGACGAGCAGTACTTC.

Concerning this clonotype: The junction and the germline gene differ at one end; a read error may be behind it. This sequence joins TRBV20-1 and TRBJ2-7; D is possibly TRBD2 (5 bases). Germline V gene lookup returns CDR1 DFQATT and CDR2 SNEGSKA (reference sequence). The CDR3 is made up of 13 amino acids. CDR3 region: CSARDWRLYGQYF. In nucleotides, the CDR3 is TGCAGTGCTAGAGACTGGAGGCTCTACGGGCAGTACTTC.

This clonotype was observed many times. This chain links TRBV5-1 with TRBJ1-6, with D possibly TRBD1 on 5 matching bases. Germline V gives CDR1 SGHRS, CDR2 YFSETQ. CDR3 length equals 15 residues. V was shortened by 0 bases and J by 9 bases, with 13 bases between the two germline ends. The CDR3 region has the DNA TGCGCCAGCAGCTTGGCGGCAGGGAATACTTCACCCCTCCACTTT. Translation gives CASSLAAGNTSPLHF.

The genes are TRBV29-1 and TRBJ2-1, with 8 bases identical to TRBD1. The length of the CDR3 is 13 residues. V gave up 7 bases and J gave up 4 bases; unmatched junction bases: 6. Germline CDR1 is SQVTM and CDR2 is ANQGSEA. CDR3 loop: CSARQGAYNEQFF. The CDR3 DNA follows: TGCAGCGCGCGGCAGGGGGCATACAATGAGCAGTTCTTC.

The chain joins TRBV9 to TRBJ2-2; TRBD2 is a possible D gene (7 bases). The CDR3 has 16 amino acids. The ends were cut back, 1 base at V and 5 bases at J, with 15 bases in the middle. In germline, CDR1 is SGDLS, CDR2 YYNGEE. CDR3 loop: CASSVNAGAKTGELFF. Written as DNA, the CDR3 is TGTGCCAGCAGCGTAAACGCGGGGGCCAAAACCGGGGAGCTGTTTTTT.

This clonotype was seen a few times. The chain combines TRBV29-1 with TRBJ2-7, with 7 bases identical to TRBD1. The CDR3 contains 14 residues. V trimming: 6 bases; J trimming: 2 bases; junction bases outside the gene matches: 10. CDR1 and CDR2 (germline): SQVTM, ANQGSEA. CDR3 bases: TGCAGCGTCAAACAATCCGGGACAGCCTACGAGCAGTACTTC. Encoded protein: CSVKQSGTAYEQYF.

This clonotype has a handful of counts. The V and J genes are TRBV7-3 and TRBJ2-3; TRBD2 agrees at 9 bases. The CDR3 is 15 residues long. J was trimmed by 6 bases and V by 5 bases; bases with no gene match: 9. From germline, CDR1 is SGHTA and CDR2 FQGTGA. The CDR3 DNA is TGTGCCAGCAGCCCTAAGCCGGGACTAGCCGATACGCAGTATTTT. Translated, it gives CASSPKPGLADTQYF.